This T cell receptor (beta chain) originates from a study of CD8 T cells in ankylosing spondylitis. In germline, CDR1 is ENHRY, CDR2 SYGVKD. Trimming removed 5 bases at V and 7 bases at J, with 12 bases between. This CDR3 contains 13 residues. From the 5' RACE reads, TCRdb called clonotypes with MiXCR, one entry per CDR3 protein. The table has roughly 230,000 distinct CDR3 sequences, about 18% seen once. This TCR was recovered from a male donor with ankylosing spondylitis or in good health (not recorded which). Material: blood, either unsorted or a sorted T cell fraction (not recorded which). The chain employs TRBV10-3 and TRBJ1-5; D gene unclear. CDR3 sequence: CAISTKDGQPQHF. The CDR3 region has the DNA TGTGCCATCAGTACCAAGGACGGACAGCCCCAGCATTTT.